Sequencing of this T cell receptor (beta chain) was carried out in a study of neurological immune-mediated disorders. This clonotype appeared many times. Each TCR transcript was tagged with a 10-nucleotide random UMI during 5'RACE. TCRdb recomputed calls from the 5' RACE reads with MiXCR, one row per CDR3 protein. The sample has about 21,000 distinct CDR3 sequences; around 6.2% are singletons. Trimming stripped 4 bases from V and 1 base from J, with 13 bases between. The CDR3 runs 15 residues. Germline CDR1 reads SGHVS; CDR2 reads FNYEAQ. Source material: CD8+ T cells from blood. The sequence was obtained from a man younger than 35 in good health. J is TRBJ1-2 and V is TRBV7-6; no clear D gene. The CDR3 bases are TGTGCCAGCAGCTCCCCGGGGTTGGATAACTATGGCTACACCTTC. Translation: CASSSPGLDNYGYTF.